This passage covers 8 T cell receptor beta chains from one sample sequenced in a study of T cells in Graves' hyperthyroidism and ophthalmopathy. The investigators amplified TCR beta CDR3 regions from RNA transcripts. Primed by the HTBI set, a first-round RT-PCR was run on the TCR CDR3. Each CDR3 protein is one row after TCRdb ran MiXCR on the multiplex PCR reads. The sample includes about half a million distinct CDR3 sequences, around 20% of them seen just once. Sequencing was performed on blood. Receptors were obtained from a young man with Graves' hyperthyroidism.

As regards this clonotype: Since a much larger clone is just one base distant, this may be a read error. As the CDR3 is not closed by the conserved phenylalanine or tryptophan, this likely results from a read error. The genes are TRBV19 and TRBJ1-2, with D hard to call. This CDR3 is built from 13 residues. Germline V gives CDR1 LNHDA, CDR2 SQIVND (reference sequence). The V end was cut by 7 bases, the J end by 4 bases, with 13 bases between. CDR3 protein: CASTSDGTYGYTL. In nucleotides, the CDR3 is TGTGCCAGTACCTCGGACGGAACCTATGGCTACACCCTC.

The J gene is TRBJ1-1, the V gene TRBV24-1; TRBD1 matches 8 bases. Trimming at V came to 3 bases and at J to 7 bases, leaving 3 bases not matched to a gene. Germline V CDR1 and CDR2: KGHDR, SFDVKD. This CDR3 region has 13 residues. The CDR3 protein is CATSDTGQGEAFF. The CDR3 nucleotides are TGTGCCACCAGTGATACAGGACAGGGTGAAGCTTTCTTT.

V is TRBV12-3 or TRBV12-4 and J is TRBJ2-5; D not resolved. V was trimmed by 8 bases and J by 1 base, leaving 14 bases between them. CDR3 length: 14 amino acids. The CDR3 DNA reads as TGTGCCAGCTCATTCCGGAGCTCCCAAGAGACCCAGTACTTC. Encoded protein: CASSFRSSQETQYF.

The table lists this clonotype with many counts. The chain recombines TRBV5-1 with TRBJ1-3; 9 nucleotides agree with TRBD1. Trimming took 3 bases from V and 6 from J; bases not matched to a gene: 7. The germline gives CDR1 SGHRS, CDR2 YFSETQ. The CDR3 consists of 15 residues. CDR3 region: CASSWDRVVENTIYF. As DNA, the CDR3 is TGCGCCAGCAGCTGGGACAGGGTCGTAGAAAACACCATATATTTT.

Concerning this clonotype: A junction boundary mismatches the germline segment, possibly from a read error. The chain employs TRBV4-2 and TRBJ1-1; D is perhaps TRBD1 (5 bases). The CDR3 totals 14 residues. Germline V gives CDR1 LGHNA, CDR2 YNFKEQ. CDR3 DNA: TGTGCCAGCAGGGGACTCCGGGGGAACACTGAATCTTTCTTT. This encodes CASRGLRGNTESFF.

This clonotype was counted ten times or more. The chain couples TRBV6-1 to TRBJ2-6, with D possibly TRBD1 on 5 matching bases. The CDR3 totals 16 residues. Germline V gene sequence: CDR1 MNHNS, CDR2 SASEGT. V was clipped by 7 bases and J by 2 bases, with 15 bases between them. The CDR3 region has the DNA TGTGCCAGCAACCACCCTACAGGAGCTGGGGCCAACGTCCTGACTTTC. This translates into CASNHPTGAGANVLTF.

This clonotype was seen repeatedly, ten times or more. Mismatch with germline at one junction end may stem from a read error. The V gene is TRBV6-1, the J gene TRBJ1-5, with 7 bases identical to TRBD1. Germline assignment: CDR1 MNHNS and CDR2 SASEGT. This CDR3 region has 14 residues. This CDR3 reads CASSERQGNQLQHF. Here the CDR3 DNA reads TGTGCCAGCAGTGAACGACAGGGCAATCAGCTCCAGCATTTT.

The table lists this clonotype with a count of one. This chain uses TRBV27 with TRBJ1-1, with D possibly TRBD1 on 5 matching bases. Looked up from germline, CDR1 is MNHEY and CDR2 is SMNVEV (reference sequence). The V end was cut by 5 bases, the J end by 0 bases, with 19 bases between. The CDR3 loop spans 17 amino acids. The CDR3 DNA follows: TGTGCCAGCAGTGCTCCCCAGGGAGGAGGGGTGAACACTGAAGCTTTCTTT. This encodes CASSAPQGGGVNTEAFF.